The TCR beta chain under discussion was sequenced for a study of T cell clonality in common variable immunodeficiency. Study-wide points: In common variable immunodeficiency, TCR beta chains reportedly carried fewer deletions and N-nucleotide insertions.

Patients and controls were mostly of Caucasian heritage. Heparinized whole blood, roughly 5 to 9 ml, came from each donor. Assay: immunoSEQ multiplex PCR; the TCRdb copy retains only in-frame clones and omits some. The repertoire shows around 50,000 clones, none seen only once; the top ten take about 5%. This clone was detected ten times or more. Its target is unknown. The missing CDR3 end, 3 residues past where the read stops, is filled in from the germline J gene. J gave up 4 bases and V 2 bases, and 19 bases lay outside the gene matches. Germline assignment: CDR1 KGHSH and CDR2 LQKENI. This CDR3 is 19 amino acids long.

The sequenced sample consisted of peripheral blood mononuclear cells. This chain links TRBV18 with TRBJ2-7; 8 nucleotides align to TRBD2. This sequence was found in a person aged 18 to 70 in good health. The CDR3: CASSPGRVAGYLWRYEQYF. The CDR3 bases that were read are TGTGCCAGCTCACCAGGGCGAGTAGCGGGATACTTATGGCGATACGAG.